The rows below give T cell receptor beta chains drawn from one sample of a study of T cells after somatic rescue of genetic block. TCRdb keeps only in-frame clones here, not all; method: immunoSEQ multiplex PCR. This table has 68,000 or so clones, under 95% appearing once. Sample: peripheral blood mononuclear cells (PBMCs). The receptors derive from a man aged 35-49 years. CDR3s include the opening cysteine and the closing phenylalanine or tryptophan. Each record gives: V gene, D gene, J gene, CDR3 length, CDR3 protein, CDR3 DNA. The D gene is left open where the match is weak.

TRBV5-1	TRBD2	TRBJ2-3	15	CASSSGLARTDTQYF	TGCGCCAGCAGCTCGGGACTAGCCCGCACAGATACGCAGTATTTT
TRBV9	TRBD2	TRBJ2-3	14	CASSVGRGVDTQYF	TGTGCCAGCAGCGTCGGACGGGGGGTAGATACGCAGTATTTT
TRBV10-3	.	TRBJ1-1	15	CAISDGGGRNTEAFF	TGTGCCATCAGTGACGGAGGCGGAAGGAACACTGAAGCTTTCTTT
TRBV5-1	TRBD1	TRBJ2-5	15	CASSLPQGDQETQYF	TGCGCCAGCAGCTTGCCACAGGGGGACCAAGAGACCCAGTACTTC
TRBV5-1	.	TRBJ2-1	14	CASSLGDEHNEQFF	TGCGCCAGCAGCTTGGGGGACGAGCACAATGAGCAGTTCTTC
TRBV7-9	.	TRBJ1-3	14	CASSSSGTRGTIYF	TGTGCCAGCAGCTCCTCCGGGACAAGAGGTACCATATATTTT
TRBV11-3	TRBD2	TRBJ2-1	14	CASSLFSAGDEQFF	TGTGCCAGCAGCTTATTTAGCGCGGGGGATGAGCAGTTCTTC
TRBV19	TRBD1	TRBJ1-2	20	CASSMITGARDSRSNYGYTF	TGTGCCAGTAGTATGATCACGGGAGCTAGGGACAGCCGATCGAACTATGGCTACACCTTC
TRBV9	TRBD2	TRBJ2-1	18	CASSADTSKRGGLNEQFF	TGTGCCAGCAGCGCAGATACATCGAAGCGGGGGGGCCTCAATGAGCAGTTCTTC
TRBV5-1	TRBD2	TRBJ2-3	18	CASSFGLAGSPRADTQYF	TGCGCCAGCAGCTTTGGACTAGCGGGGTCACCTCGCGCAGATACGCAGTATTTT
TRBV5-4	.	TRBJ1-1	16	CASSLNNQGGGTEAFF	TGTGCCAGCAGCTTAAATAATCAGGGCGGCGGCACTGAAGCTTTCTTT
TRBV27	TRBD1	TRBJ1-1	12	CASVRGLTEAFF	TGTGCCAGCGTCAGGGGGCTCACTGAAGCTTTCTTT
TRBV11-2	TRBD2	TRBJ2-1	15	CASTPFTGGGNEQFF	TGTGCCAGCACCCCCTTCACGGGAGGGGGCAATGAGCAGTTCTTC
TRBV11-2	TRBD1	TRBJ1-5	16	CASSLKGTALNQPQHF	TGTGCCAGCAGCTTAAAGGGGACAGCGCTCAATCAGCCCCAGCATTTT
TRBV7-9	.	TRBJ1-3	15	CASSQVSAPGNTIYF	TGTGCCAGCAGCCAAGTCTCTGCCCCAGGAAACACCATATATTTT
TRBV30	.	TRBJ2-5	13	CAWNGQVGETQYF	TGTGCCTGGAACGGACAAGTGGGGGAGACCCAGTACTTC